This TCR beta chain was found in a study of blood T cells in healthy people across ages. Study details: Capture via template switching afforded approximately one barcoded beta molecule per two T cells.

Trimming at V came to 2 bases and at J to 6 bases, leaving 4 bases not matched to a gene. Germline V gene data show CDR1 as ENHRY and CDR2 as SYGVKD. The CDR3 length is 14 residues. Through a sample-barcoded 5' primer and a J-beta primer mix, a second PCR was run for about 6 to 11 cycles. Unique molecular identifiers of 12 random nucleotides labeled each cDNA. A minimum of 2.5 million CDR3-containing paired-end reads was obtained for each sample. TCRdb processed the 5' RACE reads anew with MiXCR; each CDR3 protein has one entry. In the table there are approximately 850,000 distinct CDR3 sequences, about three fifths of which are singletons.

The V call is TRBV10-3, the J call TRBJ2-1; 7 nucleotides agree with TRBD2. The TCR sequence derives from a man between 25 and 39 years old in good health. The sequencing input was blood. The CDR3: CAISEREVGNEQFF. In DNA, the CDR3 is TGTGCCATCAGTGAGCGGGAGGTGGGCAATGAGCAGTTCTTC.